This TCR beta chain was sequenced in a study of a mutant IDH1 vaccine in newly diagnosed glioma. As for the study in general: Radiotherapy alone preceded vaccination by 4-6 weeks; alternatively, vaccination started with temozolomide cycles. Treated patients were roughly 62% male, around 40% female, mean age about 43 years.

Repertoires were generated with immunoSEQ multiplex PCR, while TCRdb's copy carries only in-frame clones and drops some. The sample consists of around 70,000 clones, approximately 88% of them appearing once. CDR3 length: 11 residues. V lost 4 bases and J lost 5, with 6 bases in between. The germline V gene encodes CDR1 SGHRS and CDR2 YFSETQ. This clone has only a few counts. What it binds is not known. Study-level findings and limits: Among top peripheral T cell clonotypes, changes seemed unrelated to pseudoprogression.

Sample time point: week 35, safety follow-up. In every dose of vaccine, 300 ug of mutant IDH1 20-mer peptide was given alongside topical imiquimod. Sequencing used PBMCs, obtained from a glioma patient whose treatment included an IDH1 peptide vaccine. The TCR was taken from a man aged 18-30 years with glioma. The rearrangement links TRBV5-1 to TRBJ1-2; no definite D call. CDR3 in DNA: TGCGCCAGCAGCCTAGGGTATGGCTACACCTTC. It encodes CASSLGYGYTF.